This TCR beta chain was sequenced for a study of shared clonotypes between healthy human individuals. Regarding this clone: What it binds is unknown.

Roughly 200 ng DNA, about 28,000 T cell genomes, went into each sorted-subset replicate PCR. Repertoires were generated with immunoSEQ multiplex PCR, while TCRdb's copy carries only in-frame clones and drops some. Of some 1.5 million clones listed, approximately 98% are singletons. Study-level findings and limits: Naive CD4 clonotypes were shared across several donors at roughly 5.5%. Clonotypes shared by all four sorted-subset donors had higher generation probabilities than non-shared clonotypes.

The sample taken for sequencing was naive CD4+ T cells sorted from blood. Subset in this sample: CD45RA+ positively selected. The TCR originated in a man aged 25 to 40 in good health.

The CDR3 DNA reads as TGTGCCAGCAGCGCCCTATCGTCGCGGGGGCAGTTCTTC. As protein: CASSALSSRGQFF. The chain joins TRBV11-2 to TRBJ2-1; D is possibly TRBD2 (6 bases). Trimming shortened V by 5 bases and J by 12 bases, and 17 bases separated the two germline ends. CDR3 length: 13 residues. In germline, CDR1 is SGHAT, CDR2 FQNNGV.